This T cell receptor (beta chain) was documented in a study of cytomegalovirus exposure and HLA in healthy donors. As for the study in general: Drawn from HLA-typed donors, 80 million to 95 million unique TCRs were held in an early data release. Study-wide findings and caveats: Further analysis was carried out later, and it showed several of the most significant clusters appearing linked to common viral pathogens. Per published accounts, TCR beta sequences correctly predicted the HLA-A and HLA-B alleles of most subjects.

Of note for this clone: Its antigen remains unknown.

This CDR3 region has 16 residues. V lost 4 bases and J lost 2; bases outside the gene matches: 7. Germline V CDR1 and CDR2: SGHDT, YYEEEE. 13 Jbeta primers and 60 Vbeta primers were used for the PCR. TCRdb's table, derived via immunoSEQ multiplex PCR, lists solely in-frame clones and lacks some. This sample has 80,000 to 100,000 clones, with 75% to 85% found just once. This sequence was found in a man younger than 30 in good health and CMV-seropositive. Sequencing was performed on PBMCs. The chain joins TRBV5-6 to TRBJ2-1; the match to TRBD2 covers 9 bases. The CDR3 loop reads CASSLGRGGPYNEQFF. CDR3 nucleotides: TGTGCCAGCAGCCTCGGGCGGGGGGGCCCCTACAATGAGCAGTTCTTC.